This TCR beta chain was observed in a study of graft-versus-host responses after intestinal transplantation. About the study: Recipients got multivisceral, liver-intestinal, or isolated intestinal transplants. Once they had received anti-thymocyte globulin induction, all recipients took tacrolimus and steroids for about 3 years.

The germline V gene encodes CDR1 KGHSH and CDR2 LQKENI. The CDR3 extends over 15 amino acids. Trimming pared 4 bases from V and 5 bases from J, leaving 17 bases between. About this clone itself: What it recognizes is unknown.

Data came from immunoSEQ multiplex PCR; TCRdb stores just in-frame clones and leaves some out. The repertoire consists of about 25,000 clones, with over 85% occurring once and the leading ten covering roughly 0.58%. Study results and caveats: Investigators detected GvH clones in recipient marrow, with some emerging earlier in ileum or blood.

The chain couples TRBV18 to TRBJ1-1, with a weak D call TRBD1 (6 bases). The source of this sequence is a human patient who received an intestinal transplant, so some T cells may come from the graft donor. This specimen consisted of PBMCs, obtained 18 days after transplant. CDR3 amino acids: CASSLREGGGTEAFF. The CDR3 region has the DNA TGTGCCAGCTCACTTCGGGAAGGGGGGGGGACTGAAGCTTTCTTT. The whole variable domain, filled in from reference TRBV18 and TRBJ1-1, reads NAGVMQNPRHLVRRRGQEARLRCSPMKGHSHVYWYRQLPEEGLKFMVYLQKENIIDESGMPKERFSAEFPKEGPSILRIQQVVRGDSAAYFCASSLREGGGTEAFFGQGTRLTVV.